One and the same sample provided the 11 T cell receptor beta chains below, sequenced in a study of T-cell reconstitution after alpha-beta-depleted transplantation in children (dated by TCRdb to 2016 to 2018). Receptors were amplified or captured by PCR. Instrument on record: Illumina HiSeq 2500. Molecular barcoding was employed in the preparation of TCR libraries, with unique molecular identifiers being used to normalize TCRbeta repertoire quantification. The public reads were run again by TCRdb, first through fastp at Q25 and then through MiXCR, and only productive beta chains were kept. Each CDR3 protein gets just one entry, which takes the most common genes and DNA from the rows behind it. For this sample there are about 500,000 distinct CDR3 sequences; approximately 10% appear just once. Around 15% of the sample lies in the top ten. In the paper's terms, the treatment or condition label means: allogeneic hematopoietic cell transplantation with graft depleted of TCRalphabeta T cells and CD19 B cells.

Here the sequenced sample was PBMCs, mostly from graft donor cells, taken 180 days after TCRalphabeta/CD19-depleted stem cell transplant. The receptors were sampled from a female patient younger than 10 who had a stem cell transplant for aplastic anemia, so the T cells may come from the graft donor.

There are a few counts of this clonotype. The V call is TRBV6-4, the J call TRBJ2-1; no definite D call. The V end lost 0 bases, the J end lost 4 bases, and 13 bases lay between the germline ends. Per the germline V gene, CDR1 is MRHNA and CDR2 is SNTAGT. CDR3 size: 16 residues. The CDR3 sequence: CASSDSGRYQYNEQFF. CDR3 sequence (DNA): TGTGCCAGCAGTGACTCCGGCAGATACCAATACAATGAGCAGTTCTTC.

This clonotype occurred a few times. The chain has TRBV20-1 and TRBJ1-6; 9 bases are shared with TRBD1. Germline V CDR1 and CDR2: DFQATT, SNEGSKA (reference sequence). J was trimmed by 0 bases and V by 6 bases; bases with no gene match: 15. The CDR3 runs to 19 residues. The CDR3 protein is CSASTAGQGKGSYNSPLHF. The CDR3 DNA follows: TGCAGTGCCTCCACAGCGGGACAGGGTAAAGGCTCCTATAATTCACCCCTCCACTTT.

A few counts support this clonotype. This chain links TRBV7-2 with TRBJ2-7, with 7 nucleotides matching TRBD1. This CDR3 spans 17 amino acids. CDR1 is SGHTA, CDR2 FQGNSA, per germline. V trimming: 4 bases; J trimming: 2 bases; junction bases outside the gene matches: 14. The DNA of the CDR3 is TGTGCCAGCAGCTGGAGACCAACAGGGGAAGCCCCCTACGAGCAGTACTTC. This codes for CASSWRPTGEAPYEQYF. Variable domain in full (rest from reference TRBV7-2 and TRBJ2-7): GAGVSQSPSNKVTEKGKDVELRCDPISGHTALYWYRQSLGQGLEFLIYFQGNSAPDKSGLPSDRFSAERTGGSVSTLTIQRTQQEDSAVYLCASSWRPTGEAPYEQYFGPGTRLTVT.

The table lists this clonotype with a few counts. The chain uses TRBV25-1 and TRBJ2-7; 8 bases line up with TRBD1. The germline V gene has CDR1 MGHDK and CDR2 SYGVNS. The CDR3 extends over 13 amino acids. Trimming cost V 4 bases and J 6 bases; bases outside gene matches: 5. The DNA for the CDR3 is TGTGCCAGCAGTGTCCGAGACAGGGGCGAGCAGTACTTC. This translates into CASSVRDRGEQYF.

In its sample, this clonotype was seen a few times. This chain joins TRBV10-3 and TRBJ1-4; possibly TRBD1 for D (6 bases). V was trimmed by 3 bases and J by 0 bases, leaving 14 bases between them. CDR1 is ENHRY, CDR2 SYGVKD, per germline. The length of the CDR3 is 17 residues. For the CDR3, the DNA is TGTGCCATCAGTGATCACAGGGTAGAACCAACTAATGAAAAACTGTTTTTT. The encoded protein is CAISDHRVEPTNEKLFF.

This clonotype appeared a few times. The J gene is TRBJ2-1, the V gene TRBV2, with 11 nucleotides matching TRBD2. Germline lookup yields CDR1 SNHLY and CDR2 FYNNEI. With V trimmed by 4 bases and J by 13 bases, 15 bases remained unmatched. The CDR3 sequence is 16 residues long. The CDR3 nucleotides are TGTGCCAGCAGTGGGGCACTAGCGGGAGCTGTAGTGGGTCAGTTCTTC. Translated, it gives CASSGALAGAVVGQFF.

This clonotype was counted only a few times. The CDR3 is CASSIKGLAGGNEQFF. In nucleotides, the CDR3 is TGTGCCAGCAGCATAAAGGGACTAGCGGGAGGGAATGAGCAGTTCTTC. V usage is TRBV7-8 and J usage is TRBJ2-1, with TRBD2 matching 16 bases. Trimming removed 5 bases from V and 7 bases from J; junction bases left unmatched: 5. The CDR3 is 16 residues long. Germline V gene data show CDR1 as SGHVS and CDR2 as FQNEAQ.

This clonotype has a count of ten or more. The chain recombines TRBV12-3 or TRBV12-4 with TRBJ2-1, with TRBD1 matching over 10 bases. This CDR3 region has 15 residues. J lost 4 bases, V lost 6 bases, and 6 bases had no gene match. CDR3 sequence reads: CASSPTGQGYNEQFF. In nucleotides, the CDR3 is TGTGCCAGCAGCCCAACGGGACAGGGGTACAATGAGCAGTTCTTC.

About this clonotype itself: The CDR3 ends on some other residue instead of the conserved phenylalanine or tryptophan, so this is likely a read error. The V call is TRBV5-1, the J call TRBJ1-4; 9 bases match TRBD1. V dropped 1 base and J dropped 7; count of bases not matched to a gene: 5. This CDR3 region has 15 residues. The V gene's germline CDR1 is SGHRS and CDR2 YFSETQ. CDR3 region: CASSLRGQGFEKLFL. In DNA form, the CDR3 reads TGCGCCAGCAGCTTGCGGGGACAGGGTTTTGAAAAACTGTTTTTG.

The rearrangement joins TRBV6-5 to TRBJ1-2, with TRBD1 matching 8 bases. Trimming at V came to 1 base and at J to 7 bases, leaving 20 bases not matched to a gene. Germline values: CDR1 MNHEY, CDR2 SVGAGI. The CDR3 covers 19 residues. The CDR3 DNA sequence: TGTGCCAGCAGTTACTTTCCCAAGACCTGGACAGGGAGGTTCCTTGGCTACACCTTC. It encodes CASSYFPKTWTGRFLGYTF.

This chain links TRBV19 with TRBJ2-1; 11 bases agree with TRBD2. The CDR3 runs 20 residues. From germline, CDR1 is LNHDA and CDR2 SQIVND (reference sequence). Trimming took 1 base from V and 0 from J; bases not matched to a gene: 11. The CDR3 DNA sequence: TGTGCCAGTAGTATAGTGGCCCTAGCGGGAGGCCGAGGCTCCTACAATGAGCAGTTCTTC. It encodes CASSIVALAGGRGSYNEQFF.